A single sample is the source of the 27 T cell receptor beta chains below, sequenced in a study of blood T cell repertoires in COVID-19. Clones were sequenced by immunoSEQ multiplex PCR, and TCRdb holds only the in-frame ones, with some missing. This sample yields 300,000 to 350,000 clones, of which 87% are seen a single time; 8% to 9.5% belongs to the top ten. Input material: PBMCs or T cells enriched from blood (not recorded which). These receptors were taken from a woman between 18 and 29 years old who had recovered from COVID-19.

The chain links TRBV7-8 to TRBJ1-1, with 9 bases identical to TRBD1. This CDR3 spans 19 amino acids. The germline gives CDR1 SGHVS, CDR2 FQNEAQ. With 5 bases clipped from V and 10 bases from J, the junction kept 26 bases outside the gene matches. The CDR3, as DNA: TGTGCCAGCAGCCTACTAAAATTTCAACCGGGACAGGGCATCTCTGTAGCTTTCTTT. Its protein product is CASSLLKFQPGQGISVAFF.

V usage is TRBV28 and J usage is TRBJ1-2; 8 positions match TRBD1. CDR1 is MDHEN and CDR2 is SYDVKM in the germline V gene. V shed 5 bases, J shed 1 base, and the junction held 9 bases outside the gene matches. The CDR3 is 16 amino acids. The CDR3 nucleotides read TGTGCCAGCAGTCCACCAAACAGGGGGAGTAACTATGGCTACACCTTC. Encoded protein: CASSPPNRGSNYGYTF.

The chain couples TRBV2 to TRBJ1-4; unclear D gene. Germline CDR1 SNHLY, CDR2 FYNNEI. V gave up 3 bases and J gave up 0 bases, with 5 bases separating them. This CDR3 has 14 residues. CDR3 amino acids: CASSDVSTNEKLFF. The CDR3 DNA reads as TGTGCCAGCAGTGACGTATCAACTAATGAAAAACTGTTTTTT.

This chain uses TRBV7-9 with TRBJ1-2; TRBD1 might be the D (6 bases). CDR3 length: 14 amino acids. V was trimmed by 5 bases and J by 3 bases, leaving 13 bases between them. Looked up from germline, CDR1 is SEHNR and CDR2 is FQNEAQ (reference sequence). The CDR3 reads CASSPSGGYYGYTF. As DNA, the CDR3 is TGTGCCAGCAGCCCTTCGGGGGGCTACTATGGCTACACCTTC.

This chain links TRBV29-1 with TRBJ2-5, with a tentative D call TRBD1 (5 bases). This CDR3 region has 14 residues. Trimming stripped 8 bases from V and 1 base from J, with 17 bases between. Germline V lookup: CDR1 SQVTM, CDR2 ANQGSEA. The CDR3 nucleotides are TGCAGCTCAACCCCAGGGTCTCGCCAAGAGACCCAGTACTTC. It translates to CSSTPGSRQETQYF.

The V call is TRBV28, the J call TRBJ2-7, with a possible D match to TRBD1 (7 bases). Germline loops: CDR1 MDHEN, CDR2 SYDVKM. This CDR3 spans 15 amino acids. The V gene lost 2 bases and the J gene lost 3 bases, with 14 bases spanning the gap. CDR3 DNA: TGTGCCAGCAGTTTAGCAGGGGGGAATGTCTACGAGCAGTACTTC. This sequence encodes CASSLAGGNVYEQYF.

The chain employs TRBV4-2 and TRBJ2-7, with a possible D match to TRBD2 (6 bases). Trimming took off 3 bases at V and 5 bases at J, with 17 bases between the two ends. This CDR3 contains 15 residues. Germline V gene data show CDR1 as LGHNA and CDR2 as YNFKEQ. CDR3 sequence: CASSHPPAGPNEQYF. In DNA, the CDR3 is TGTGCCAGCAGCCACCCCCCCGCGGGACCCAACGAGCAGTACTTC.

V gene TRBV2 combines with J gene TRBJ1-1; D unclear. Germline V CDR1 and CDR2: SNHLY, FYNNEI. CDR3 length: 14 amino acids. Trimming left V 10 bases short and J 1 base short, with 16 bases between. The CDR3 reads CATQGLTKNTEAFF. The CDR3 DNA reads as TGTGCCACCCAAGGACTCACAAAGAACACTGAAGCTTTCTTT.

In this sample, this clone turned up a few times. The chain recombines TRBV3-1 (or the pseudogene TRBV3-2) with TRBJ2-7; a possible D gene is TRBD1 (6 bases). The CDR3 spans 15 residues. Between the trimmed V and J ends, which lost 1 base and 3 bases, there was a span of 13 bases. Germline V gene sequence: CDR1 LGHDT, CDR2 YNNKEL (reference sequence). The CDR3 protein is CASSQVGDRSYEQYF. Written as DNA, the CDR3 is TGTGCCAGCAGCCAAGTGGGAGACAGGAGCTACGAGCAGTACTTC.

This chain connects TRBV30 to TRBJ1-6; tentatively, D is TRBD1 (6 bases). Germline loops: CDR1 GTSNPN, CDR2 SVGIG (reference sequence). This CDR3 region has 14 residues. V lost 5 bases and J lost 6, with 14 bases in between. The CDR3 region has the DNA TGTGCCTGGGACAAAGGGGGTGGTAATTCACCCCTCCACTTT. Translation: CAWDKGGGNSPLHF.

This clone was recorded only once. The V gene is TRBV7-2, the J gene TRBJ2-1; 8 nucleotides align to TRBD2. CDR3 length: 15 residues. The V gene's germline CDR1 is SGHTA and CDR2 FQGNSA. J was trimmed by 3 bases and V by 2 bases; bases with no gene match: 3. This CDR3 reads CASSLKRGSYNEQFF. CDR3 nucleotides: TGTGCCAGCAGCTTAAAGCGGGGGAGCTACAATGAGCAGTTCTTC.

The chain carries TRBV25-1 and TRBJ2-7; D perhaps matches TRBD2 (5 bases). Trimming removed 2 bases from V and 3 bases from J, with 8 bases in between. This CDR3 region has 13 residues. Germline V gene sequence: CDR1 MGHDK, CDR2 SYGVNS. The CDR3 sequence: CASSERESYEQYF. The DNA of the CDR3 is TGTGCCAGCAGTGAAAGGGAGAGCTACGAGCAGTACTTC.

The gene calls are TRBV6-2 or TRBV6-3 and TRBJ2-3; D is unclear. The germline CDR1 and CDR2 sequences are MNHEY and SVGEGT. The length of the CDR3 is 13 residues. The V and J ends lost 5 bases and 8 bases respectively, with 14 bases between them. The CDR3 loop is CASSKTSEITQYF. The CDR3 bases are TGTGCCAGCAGTAAAACCTCGGAGATTACGCAGTATTTT.

V usage is TRBV25-1 and J usage is TRBJ1-1, with 10 bases that match TRBD1. The J segment lost 4 bases and the V segment lost 5 bases, leaving 13 bases of the junction unmatched. There are 17 residues in the CDR3. Germline loops: CDR1 MGHDK, CDR2 SYGVNS. CDR3 nucleotides: TGTGCCAGCAGTCCTTCGAGGGGGACAGGGGAAAGCACTGAAGCTTTCTTT. It is translated as CASSPSRGTGESTEAFF.

The gene calls are TRBV4-3 and TRBJ2-2; the match to TRBD2 covers 13 bases. The CDR3 length is 17 residues. Losses at the gene ends were 4 bases for V and 6 bases for J; bases not matched to a gene: 8. Germline V CDR1 and CDR2: LGHNA, YSLEER. CDR3: CASSLGLAGDGPGELFF. The DNA of the CDR3 is TGCGCCAGCAGCCTTGGACTAGCGGGAGACGGGCCCGGGGAGCTGTTTTTT.

The V call is TRBV14, the J call TRBJ1-1; no reliable D call. The CDR3 length is 13 residues. Germline CDR1 reads SGHDN; CDR2 reads FVKESK. V was cut by 6 bases and J by 6 bases, with 14 bases left in between. CDR3 DNA: TGTGCCAGCAGTCGGGATTTCAACGCTGAAGCTTTCTTT. Protein: CASSRDFNAEAFF. The full variable domain, completed using reference TRBV14 and TRBJ1-1, is EAGVTQFPSHSVIEKGQTVTLRCDPISGHDNLYWYRRVMGKEIKFLLHFVKESKQDESGMPNNRFLAERTGGTYSTLKVQPAELEDSGVYFCASSRDFNAEAFFGQGTRLTVV.

Only a few counts were recorded for this clone. The chain uses TRBV5-4 and TRBJ1-2; D remains ambiguous. The CDR3 has 14 residues. In germline, CDR1 is SGHNT, CDR2 YYREEE (reference sequence). V was shortened by 5 bases and J by 4 bases, with 15 bases between the two germline ends. The CDR3 nucleotides are TGTGCCAGCAGTGTCTCGACAACCACCTATGGCTACACCTTC. Translating gives CASSVSTTTYGYTF. The full variable domain, in which reference TRBV5-4 and TRBJ1-2 provide the parts outside the CDR3, is ETGVTQSPTHLIKTRGQQVTLRCSSQSGHNTVSWYQQALGQGPQFIFQYYREEENGRGNFPPRFSGLQFPNYSSELNVNALELDDSALYLCASSVSTTTYGYTFGSGTRLTVV.

For the CDR3, the DNA is TGCGCCAGCAGCTTGAGGCCTAGCGGGGGTGCCTACAATGAGCAGTTCTTC. This sequence encodes CASSLRPSGGAYNEQFF. The chain couples TRBV5-1 to TRBJ2-1; 10 bases map to TRBD2. Germline values: CDR1 SGHRS, CDR2 YFSETQ. The CDR3 loop spans 17 amino acids. J lost 2 bases, V lost 1 base, and 6 bases had no gene match.

This clone was observed a handful of times. The chain employs TRBV7-6 and TRBJ1-2; D might be TRBD1 (5 bases). The V gene lost 5 bases and the J gene lost 8 bases, with 12 bases spanning the gap. Looked up from germline, CDR1 is SGHVS and CDR2 is FNYEAQ. The CDR3 runs 12 residues. The CDR3 region has the DNA TGTGCCAGCAGCCTTGACAGTGTCGGCTACACCTTC. Protein product: CASSLDSVGYTF.

The chain links TRBV7-8 to TRBJ1-2; 7 bases align to TRBD1. The V and J ends lost 5 bases and 2 bases, in that order; junction bases with no gene match: 2. Per germline, CDR1 SGHVS and CDR2 FQNEAQ. The CDR3 is made up of 13 amino acids. CDR3 nucleotide sequence: TGTGCCAGCAGCACGGGACAGAACTATGGCTACACCTTC. Its translation: CASSTGQNYGYTF.

V is TRBV5-4 and J is TRBJ2-3; 11 bases match TRBD2. The CDR3 totals 15 residues. The germline gives CDR1 SGHNT, CDR2 YYREEE (reference sequence). V lost 1 base to trimming and J lost 6 bases; unmatched junction nucleotides: 4. The CDR3 DNA sequence: TGTGCCAGCAGCTTGATGACTAGCGGGACGGATACGCAGTATTTT. Amino acid sequence: CASSLMTSGTDTQYF.

The chain has TRBV9 and TRBJ2-5; 9 bases match TRBD2. The CDR3 consists of 14 residues. V shed 3 bases and J 5 bases; nucleotides not matched to a gene: 5. Germline V gives CDR1 SGDLS, CDR2 YYNGEE. The CDR3 protein is CASSASSGVETQYF. Here the CDR3 DNA reads TGTGCCAGCAGCGCGTCTAGCGGGGTCGAGACCCAGTACTTC.

The J gene is TRBJ2-7, the V gene TRBV5-5; D may be TRBD2 (6 bases). V lost 4 bases, J lost 5 bases, and 16 bases lay in between. The CDR3 runs to 14 residues. CDR1 is SGHKS and CDR2 is YYEKEE in the germline V gene (reference sequence). The CDR3 reads CASSRERGGNEQYF. The CDR3 bases are TGTGCCAGCAGCCGGGAGCGAGGAGGGAACGAGCAGTACTTC.

This rearrangement joins TRBV7-6 to TRBJ2-7, with D perhaps TRBD2 (5 bases). Germline-derived CDR1 and CDR2 are SGHVS and FNYEAQ. V was trimmed by 5 bases and J by 7 bases, leaving 24 bases between them. The length of the CDR3 is 16 residues. In nucleotides, the CDR3 is TGTGCCAGCAGCCAACTAGGAGGTACGCGAGGCGGGGAGCAGTACTTC. Translating it yields CASSQLGGTRGGEQYF.

This sequence joins TRBV13 and TRBJ1-4; 8 bases line up with TRBD1. This CDR3 contains 14 residues. Germline CDR1 reads PRHDT; CDR2 reads FYEKMQ (reference sequence). V dropped 4 bases and J dropped 7; count of bases not matched to a gene: 5. The CDR3 nucleotides are TGTGCCAGCAGCTCCGGGACAGGAAGTGAAAAACTGTTTTTT. It codes for CASSSGTGSEKLFF.

The CDR3 coding sequence is TGTGCCAGCAGCCTCGACAGGGGCTCAGTGGAAGGCTACACCTTC. It is translated as CASSLDRGSVEGYTF. This chain uses TRBV7-2 with TRBJ1-2; TRBD1 matches at 8 bases. Trimming cost V 5 bases and J 8 bases; bases outside gene matches: 13. This CDR3 contains 15 residues. The germline CDR1 and CDR2 sequences are SGHTA and FQGNSA.

The chain employs TRBV11-2 and TRBJ1-2; 7 bases map to TRBD1. The CDR3 has 14 amino acids. Germline V gene lookup returns CDR1 SGHAT and CDR2 FQNNGV. Trimming cost V 6 bases and J 4 bases; bases outside gene matches: 8. CDR3 loop: CASRGRDRIYGYTF. The CDR3 DNA reads as TGTGCCAGCAGGGGGCGGGACAGAATCTATGGCTACACCTTC.